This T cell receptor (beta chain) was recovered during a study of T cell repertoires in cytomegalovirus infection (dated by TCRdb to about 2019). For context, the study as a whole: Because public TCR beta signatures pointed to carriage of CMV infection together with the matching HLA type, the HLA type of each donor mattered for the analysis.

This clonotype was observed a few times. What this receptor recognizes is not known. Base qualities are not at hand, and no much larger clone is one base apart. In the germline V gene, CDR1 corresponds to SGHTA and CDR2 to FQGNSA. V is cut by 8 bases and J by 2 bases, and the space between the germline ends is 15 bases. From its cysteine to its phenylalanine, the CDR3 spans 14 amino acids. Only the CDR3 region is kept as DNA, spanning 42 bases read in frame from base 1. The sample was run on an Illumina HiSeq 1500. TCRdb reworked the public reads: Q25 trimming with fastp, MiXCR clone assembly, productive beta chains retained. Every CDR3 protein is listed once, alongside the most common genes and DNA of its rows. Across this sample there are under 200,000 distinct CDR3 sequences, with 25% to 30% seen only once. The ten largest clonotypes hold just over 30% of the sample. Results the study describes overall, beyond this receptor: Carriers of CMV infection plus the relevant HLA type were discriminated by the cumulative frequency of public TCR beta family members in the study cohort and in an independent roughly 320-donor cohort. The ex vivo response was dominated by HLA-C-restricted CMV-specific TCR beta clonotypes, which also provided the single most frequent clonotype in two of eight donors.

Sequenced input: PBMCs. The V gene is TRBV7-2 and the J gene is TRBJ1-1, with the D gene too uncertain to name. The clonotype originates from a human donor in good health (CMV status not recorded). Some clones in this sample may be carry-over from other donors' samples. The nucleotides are TGTGCCAGCGTCCTAAGTGGATACAACACTGAAGCTTTCTTT. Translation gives CASVLSGYNTEAFF.